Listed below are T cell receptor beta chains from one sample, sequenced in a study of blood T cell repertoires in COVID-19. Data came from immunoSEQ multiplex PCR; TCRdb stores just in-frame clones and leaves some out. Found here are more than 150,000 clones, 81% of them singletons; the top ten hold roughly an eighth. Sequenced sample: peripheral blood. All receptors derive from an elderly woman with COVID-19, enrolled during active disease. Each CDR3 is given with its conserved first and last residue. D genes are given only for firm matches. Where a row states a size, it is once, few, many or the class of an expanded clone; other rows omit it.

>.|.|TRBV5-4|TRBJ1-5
CASSLGGTMGNQPQHF
TGTGCCAGCAGCTTGGGGGGGACAATGGGCAATCAGCCCCAGCATTTT
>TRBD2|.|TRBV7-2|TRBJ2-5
CASSLAPGLAGFQETQYF
TGTGCCAGCAGCTTAGCGCCCGGACTAGCGGGATTCCAAGAGACCCAGTACTTC
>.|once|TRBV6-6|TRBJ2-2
CASSYSPYTGELFF
TGTGCCAGCAGTTACTCTCCATACACCGGGGAGCTGTTTTTT
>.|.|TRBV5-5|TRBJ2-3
CASSLASGADTQYF
TGTGCCAGCAGCTTGGCGTCAGGGGCAGATACGCAGTATTTT
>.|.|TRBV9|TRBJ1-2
CASSVATGGFGGYTF
TGTGCCAGCAGCGTAGCTACCGGAGGGTTCGGCGGCTACACCTTC
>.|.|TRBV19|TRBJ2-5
CASSIDMSGGGQETQYF
TGTGCCAGTAGTATAGATATGAGCGGAGGAGGGCAGGAGACCCAGTACTTC
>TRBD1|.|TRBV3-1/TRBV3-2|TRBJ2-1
CASSPQDRGGNEQFF
TGTGCCAGCAGCCCCCAGGACAGGGGGGGGAATGAGCAGTTCTTC
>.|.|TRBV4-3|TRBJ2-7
CASSLAIGTGKYEQYF
TGCGCCAGCAGCCTCGCAATTGGAACAGGAAAATACGAGCAGTACTTC
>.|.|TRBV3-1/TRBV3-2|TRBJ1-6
CASSQEGRNSPLHF
TGTGCCAGCAGCCAAGAGGGGCGTAATTCACCCCTCCACTTT
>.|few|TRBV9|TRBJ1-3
CASSPDSGNTIYF
TGTGCCAGCAGCCCCGACAGTGGAAACACCATATATTTT
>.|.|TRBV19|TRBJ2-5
CASSPQLALETQYF
TGTGCCAGTAGTCCCCAACTAGCCCTGGAGACCCAGTACTTC
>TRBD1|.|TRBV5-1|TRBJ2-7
CASSRDRGLTYEQYF
TGCGCCAGCAGCCGGGACAGGGGGCTGACCTACGAGCAGTACTTC
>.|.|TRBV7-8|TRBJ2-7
CASSLAGLYEQYF
TGTGCCAGCAGCTTAGCGGGCCTGTACGAGCAGTACTTC
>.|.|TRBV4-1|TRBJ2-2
CASSQDARGTGELFF
TGCGCCAGCAGCCAAGATGCCAGGGGAACCGGGGAGCTGTTTTTT
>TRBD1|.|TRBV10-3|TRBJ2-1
CAAQTGVNEQFF
TGTGCCGCGCAGACAGGGGTCAATGAGCAGTTCTTC
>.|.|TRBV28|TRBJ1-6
CASSLHIRQVGNSPLHF
TGTGCCAGCAGTTTACATATTCGACAGGTCGGCAATTCACCCCTCCACTTT
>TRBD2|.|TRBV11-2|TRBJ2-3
CASSRTGLAGGLGTDTQYF
TGTGCCAGCAGCCGCACCGGACTAGCGGGGGGGCTTGGCACAGATACGCAGTATTTT
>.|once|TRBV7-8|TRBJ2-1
CASRPPQGYNEQFF
TGTGCCAGCAGACCCCCACAGGGCTACAATGAGCAGTTCTTC
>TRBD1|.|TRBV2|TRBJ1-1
CASRTGMNTEAFF
TGTGCCAGCAGGACAGGGATGAACACTGAAGCTTTCTTT
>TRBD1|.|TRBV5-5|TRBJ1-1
CASSLAGTGSPEAFF
TGTGCCAGCAGCTTGGCCGGGACAGGGAGTCCTGAAGCTTTCTTT
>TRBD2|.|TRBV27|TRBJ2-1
CASSPRDYYLLGNEQFF
TGTGCCAGCAGTCCGCGGGACTACTACCTTTTGGGCAATGAGCAGTTCTTC
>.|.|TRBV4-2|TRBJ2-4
CASSQEERGAKNIQYF
TGTGCCAGCAGCCAAGAGGAACGGGGTGCCAAAAACATTCAGTACTTC
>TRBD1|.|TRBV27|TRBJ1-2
CASSLFQGANYGYTF
TGTGCCAGCAGTTTATTTCAGGGGGCGAACTATGGCTACACCTTC
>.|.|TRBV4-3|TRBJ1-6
CASSQDRVGNSPLHF
TGCGCCAGCAGCCAAGACAGGGTGGGGAATTCACCCCTCCACTTT
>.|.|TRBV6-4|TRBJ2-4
CASTWGVSKNIQYF
TGTGCCAGCACATGGGGGGTATCAAAAAACATTCAGTACTTC
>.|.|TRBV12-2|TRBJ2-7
CASRLASGLAGAIYEQYF
TGTGCAAGTCGCTTAGCGTCCGGACTAGCGGGCGCCATCTACGAGCAGTACTTC
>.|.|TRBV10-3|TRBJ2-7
CATHPGWSDEQYF
TGTGCCACCCACCCCGGGTGGTCGGACGAGCAGTACTTC
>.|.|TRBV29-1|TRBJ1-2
CSVVREQGYGYTF
TGCAGCGTTGTTCGTGAACAGGGCTATGGCTACACCTTC
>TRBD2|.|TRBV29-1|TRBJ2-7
CSVGLLAGSYEQYF
TGCAGCGTTGGCCTACTAGCGGGGTCCTACGAGCAGTACTTC
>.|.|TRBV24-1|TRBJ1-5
CATSVPGATQPQHF
.
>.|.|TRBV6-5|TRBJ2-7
CASSPRRGGYEQYF
TGTGCCAGCAGCCCCCGCCGGGGAGGCTACGAGCAGTACTTC
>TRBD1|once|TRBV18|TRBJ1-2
CASSPGTGKGNYGYTF
TGTGCCAGCTCACCAGGGACAGGGAAAGGGAACTATGGCTACACCTTC
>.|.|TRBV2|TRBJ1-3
CASSEGGRWDLSGNTIYF
TGTGCCAGCAGTGAGGGGGGGAGGTGGGATCTCTCTGGAAACACCATATATTTT
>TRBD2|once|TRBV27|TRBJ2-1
CASSPPSYSSGDYNEQFF
TGTGCCAGCAGCCCCCCAAGCTACTCTAGCGGGGATTACAATGAGCAGTTCTTC
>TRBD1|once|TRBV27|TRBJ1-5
CASITVDRGGQPQHF
TGTGCCAGCATAACGGTCGACAGGGGTGGCCAGCCCCAGCATTTT
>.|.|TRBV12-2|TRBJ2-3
CASRLMASGSQGGFTDTQYF
TGTGCAAGTCGCTTAATGGCTAGCGGGAGTCAGGGTGGATTCACAGATACGCAGTATTTT
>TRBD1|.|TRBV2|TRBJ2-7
CANRQGLVYEQYF
TGTGCCAACCGACAGGGGTTGGTGTACGAGCAGTACTTC
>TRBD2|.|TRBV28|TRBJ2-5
CASRFFSGSGETQYF
TGTGCCAGCAGATTTTTTAGCGGGAGTGGAGAGACCCAGTACTTC